This T cell receptor beta chain was identified in a study of tumor-infiltrating lymphocytes in primary liver carcinoma. About this clonotype: The antigen remains undetermined.

Out of unsorted whole blood came the blood RNA, and germline DNA was extracted as well. The researchers drew about 3.9 milliliters of peripheral blood before surgery. From 500 ng total RNA, TCR beta cDNA was generated with a primer in the constant region. Three nested multiplex PCR rounds, a slightly modified ARM-PCR method, built the TCR beta libraries. MiXCR was run by TCRdb on the multiplex PCR reads, yielding one entry per CDR3 protein. Of about 310,000 distinct CDR3 sequences listed, around three fifths are singletons. Study outcomes and limitations: Significantly larger top-250-clone fractions were found in tumors than in blood (p = 0.039).

Sequencing input: peripheral blood. The receptor was derived from a man aged 35 to 55 with primary liver carcinoma and hepatitis B virus infection.

CDR3 DNA sequence: TGTGCCAGCAGCCCCCGTCCGGGACTGGACACCATATATTTT. Protein product: CASSPRPGLDTIYF. This chain connects TRBV9 to TRBJ1-3, with a possible D match to TRBD1 (5 bases). This CDR3 comprises 14 residues. V was trimmed by 4 bases and J by 8 bases, leaving 16 bases between them. Germline-derived CDR1 and CDR2 are SGDLS and YYNGEE.